The rows below give T cell receptor beta chains drawn from one sample of a study of blood T cell repertoires in COVID-19. Sequenced by immunoSEQ multiplex PCR; TCRdb stores in-frame clones only, minus some. In the table there are 150,000 or so clones, about three quarters of which are singletons. The specimen sequenced was PBMCs or T cells enriched from blood (not recorded which). The receptor set was obtained from a woman in her forties or fifties who had recovered from COVID-19. Each CDR3 is given with its conserved first and last residue. A D gene is named only where the DNA matches it firmly. Where a row states a size, it is once, few, many or the class of an expanded clone; other rows omit it.

CDR3aa: CAWKTGTNEKLFF; CDR3nt: TGTGCCTGGAAGACAGGGACTAATGAAAAACTGTTTTTT; d_gene: TRBD1; v_gene: TRBV30; abundance: NA; j_gene: TRBJ1-4
CDR3aa: CASSQGTGATEAFF; CDR3nt: TGTGCCAGCAGCCAAGGGACAGGGGCCACTGAAGCTTTCTTT; d_gene: TRBD1; v_gene: TRBV4-2; abundance: many; j_gene: TRBJ1-1
CDR3aa: CASSLSHANYGYTF; CDR3nt: TGTGCCAGCAGCTTAAGCCATGCTAACTATGGCTACACCTTC; d_gene: NA; v_gene: TRBV7-8; abundance: NA; j_gene: TRBJ1-2
CDR3aa: CASSVEPGGAEGTDTQYF; CDR3nt: TGTGCCAGCAGCGTCGAACCGGGGGGGGCCGAGGGCACAGATACGCAGTATTTT; d_gene: TRBD2; v_gene: TRBV9; abundance: NA; j_gene: TRBJ2-3
CDR3aa: CASSYPGTGFTEAFF; CDR3nt: TGTGCCAGCAGTTACCCCGGGACAGGATTCACTGAAGCTTTCTTT; d_gene: TRBD1; v_gene: TRBV6-6; abundance: NA; j_gene: TRBJ1-1
CDR3aa: CASRGTRDRGRRGYGYTF; CDR3nt: TGTGCCAGCAGGGGGACCCGGGACAGGGGGCGCCGTGGCTATGGCTACACCTTC; d_gene: TRBD1; v_gene: TRBV2; abundance: NA; j_gene: TRBJ1-2
CDR3aa: CASSQGGLAGRKTQYF; CDR3nt: TGTGCCAGCAGCCAAGGAGGGCTAGCGGGCCGCAAGACCCAGTACTTC; d_gene: TRBD2; v_gene: TRBV3-1/TRBV3-2; abundance: few; j_gene: TRBJ2-5
CDR3aa: CASSPRTGVSRETQYF; CDR3nt: TGTGCCAGCAGCCCTCGGACGGGGGTTTCTCGAGAGACCCAGTACTTC; d_gene: NA; v_gene: TRBV6-2/TRBV6-3; abundance: NA; j_gene: TRBJ2-5
CDR3aa: CASSRDRRGEKLFF; CDR3nt: TGTGCCAGTAGTCGGGACAGGCGGGGTGAAAAACTGTTTTTT; d_gene: TRBD1; v_gene: TRBV19; abundance: once; j_gene: TRBJ1-4
CDR3aa: CASSLNLAEEAFF; CDR3nt: TGTGCCAGCAGCTTAAATTTGGCGGAAGAAGCTTTCTTT; d_gene: NA; v_gene: TRBV11-2; abundance: NA; j_gene: TRBJ1-1
CDR3aa: CASSPTLGGAGSTDTQYF; CDR3nt: TGTGCCAGCAGTCCTACGCTGGGCGGGGCGGGTAGCACAGATACGCAGTATTTT; d_gene: NA; v_gene: TRBV28; abundance: NA; j_gene: TRBJ2-3
CDR3aa: CASSESDGTRGELFF; CDR3nt: TGTGCCAGCAGTGAATCCGACGGGACTCGAGGGGAGCTGTTTTTT; d_gene: NA; v_gene: TRBV6-1; abundance: NA; j_gene: TRBJ2-2
CDR3aa: CASSNYRVDEQYF; CDR3nt: TGTGCCAGCAGCAACTACAGGGTGGACGAGCAGTACTTC; d_gene: NA; v_gene: TRBV5-6; abundance: NA; j_gene: TRBJ2-7
CDR3aa: CASSPWRGQFAYEQYF; CDR3nt: TGTGCCAGCAGCCCGTGGCGGGGGCAGTTCGCCTACGAGCAGTACTTC; d_gene: NA; v_gene: TRBV7-9; abundance: NA; j_gene: TRBJ2-7
CDR3aa: CASSLEGTGGRNEQFF; CDR3nt: TGCGCCAGCAGCTTGGAAGGGACAGGGGGCCGTAATGAGCAGTTCTTC; d_gene: TRBD1; v_gene: TRBV5-1; abundance: once; j_gene: TRBJ2-1
CDR3aa: CASSESHPPAGGLPTGELFF; CDR3nt: TGCGCCAGCAGTGAGTCCCATCCCCCAGCGGGGGGGTTACCCACCGGGGAGCTGTTTTTT; d_gene: TRBD2; v_gene: TRBV10-1; abundance: NA; j_gene: TRBJ2-2
CDR3aa: CASSQSNRTAKGGQYF; CDR3nt: TGCGCCAGCAGTCAATCTAACCGGACAGCGAAAGGGGGGCAGTACTTC; d_gene: NA; v_gene: TRBV23-1; abundance: NA; j_gene: TRBJ2-7
CDR3aa: CASSAREHLYGYTF; CDR3nt: TGTGCCAGTAGTGCCCGAGAGCACCTATATGGCTACACCTTC; d_gene: NA; v_gene: TRBV19; abundance: NA; j_gene: TRBJ1-2
CDR3aa: CSVEDWGDNEQFF; CDR3nt: TGCAGCGTTGAAGACTGGGGCGACAATGAGCAGTTCTTC; d_gene: NA; v_gene: TRBV29-1; abundance: NA; j_gene: TRBJ2-1
CDR3aa: CASSRTGTEAFF; CDR3nt: TGTGCCAGCAGCCGAACCGGGACAGAAGCTTTCTTT; d_gene: NA; v_gene: TRBV6-5; abundance: NA; j_gene: TRBJ1-1
CDR3aa: CASSNRDRDTGELFF; CDR3nt: TGCGCCAGCAGCAACCGGGACAGGGACACCGGGGAGCTGTTTTTT; d_gene: TRBD1; v_gene: TRBV5-1; abundance: few; j_gene: TRBJ2-2
CDR3aa: CASSRSAGANVLTF; CDR3nt: TGTGCCAGCTCACGATCAGCTGGGGCCAACGTCCTGACTTTC; d_gene: NA; v_gene: TRBV18; abundance: NA; j_gene: TRBJ2-6
CDR3aa: CASSSGTDSGNTIYF; CDR3nt: TGTGCCAGCAGCTCGGGGACAGACTCTGGAAACACCATATATTTT; d_gene: TRBD1; v_gene: TRBV5-4; abundance: NA; j_gene: TRBJ1-3
CDR3aa: CASSILTGGTITDTQYF; CDR3nt: TGTGCCAGTAGTATCCTGACAGGGGGAACGATCACAGATACGCAGTATTTT; d_gene: TRBD1; v_gene: TRBV19; abundance: NA; j_gene: TRBJ2-3
CDR3aa: CASSPTSASTDTQYF; CDR3nt: TGTGCCAGCAGCCCCACTAGCGCTAGCACAGATACGCAGTATTTT; d_gene: TRBD2; v_gene: TRBV7-2; abundance: once; j_gene: TRBJ2-3
CDR3aa: CASRAHSAQGAGGYTF; CDR3nt: TGTGCCAGTAGGGCCCATAGCGCACAGGGGGCAGGTGGCTACACCTTC; d_gene: TRBD1; v_gene: TRBV19; abundance: NA; j_gene: TRBJ1-2
CDR3aa: CASSLSDRGRGNTEAFF; CDR3nt: TGTGCCAGCAGTTTATCGGACAGGGGGCGAGGGAACACTGAAGCTTTCTTT; d_gene: TRBD1; v_gene: TRBV27; abundance: NA; j_gene: TRBJ1-1
CDR3aa: CASSLERGLEEKLFF; CDR3nt: TGTGCCAGCAGCTTGGAGCGGGGGCTAGAAGAAAAACTGTTTTTT; d_gene: NA; v_gene: TRBV5-6; abundance: NA; j_gene: TRBJ1-4
CDR3aa: CASSIRGGTGVSEQFF; CDR3nt: TGTGCCAGCAGCATTAGGGGTGGGACAGGGGTGAGTGAGCAGTTCTTC; d_gene: TRBD1; v_gene: TRBV7-3; abundance: NA; j_gene: TRBJ2-1
CDR3aa: CASSQLTGAFQETQYF; CDR3nt: TGTGCTAGCAGTCAATTGACAGGGGCCTTCCAAGAGACCCAGTACTTC; d_gene: TRBD1; v_gene: TRBV7-7; abundance: NA; j_gene: TRBJ2-5
CDR3aa: CASSVGTDWTDTQYF; CDR3nt: TGTGCCAGCAGCGTAGGGACAGATTGGACAGATACGCAGTATTTT; d_gene: NA; v_gene: TRBV9; abundance: NA; j_gene: TRBJ2-3
CDR3aa: CASSEGGPEAFF; CDR3nt: TGTGCCAGCAGTGAGGGTGGGCCTGAAGCTTTCTTT; d_gene: NA; v_gene: TRBV2; abundance: few; j_gene: TRBJ1-1
CDR3aa: CASSRGLAGTYEQYF; CDR3nt: TGCGCCAGCAGCCGCGGACTAGCGGGGACCTACGAGCAGTACTTC; d_gene: TRBD2; v_gene: TRBV4-1; abundance: NA; j_gene: TRBJ2-7
CDR3aa: CASSLGDRGGNEQFF; CDR3nt: TGTGCCAGCAGCTTAGGGGACAGGGGCGGCAATGAGCAGTTCTTC; d_gene: TRBD1; v_gene: TRBV11-2; abundance: few; j_gene: TRBJ2-1
CDR3aa: CASSPPFRSSGRADTQYF; CDR3nt: TGTGCCAGCAGCCCACCTTTCCGGTCAAGCGGGAGGGCAGATACGCAGTATTTT; d_gene: TRBD2; v_gene: TRBV28; abundance: NA; j_gene: TRBJ2-3
CDR3aa: CASRADYSPGELFF; CDR3nt: TGTGCCAGCAGGGCCGACTACAGCCCCGGGGAGCTGTTTTTT; d_gene: NA; v_gene: TRBV3-1/TRBV3-2; abundance: NA; j_gene: TRBJ2-2
CDR3aa: CASSVGELAGVMETQYF; CDR3nt: TGTGCCAGCAGCGTAGGAGAGTTAGCGGGAGTGATGGAGACCCAGTACTTC; d_gene: TRBD2; v_gene: TRBV9; abundance: few; j_gene: TRBJ2-5
CDR3aa: CASRGRGDTQYF; CDR3nt: TGTGCCAGCAGGGGCAGGGGAGATACGCAGTATTTT; d_gene: NA; v_gene: TRBV7-3; abundance: few; j_gene: TRBJ2-3
CDR3aa: CASSQGFASSYEQYF; CDR3nt: TGCGCCAGCAGCCAAGGATTTGCCAGCTCCTACGAGCAGTACTTC; d_gene: NA; v_gene: TRBV4-1; abundance: NA; j_gene: TRBJ2-7
CDR3aa: CASSLNSGEGSYNSPLHF; CDR3nt: TGTGCCAGCAGTTTAAATTCCGGGGAAGGCTCCTATAATTCACCCCTCCACTTT; d_gene: NA; v_gene: TRBV27; abundance: NA; j_gene: TRBJ1-6
CDR3aa: CASRQGAVVNEQFF; CDR3nt: TGTGCCAGTCGACAGGGGGCTGTAGTCAATGAGCAGTTCTTC; d_gene: TRBD1; v_gene: TRBV19; abundance: NA; j_gene: TRBJ2-1
CDR3aa: CASSLQALYGYTF; CDR3nt: TGTGCCAGCAGCTTACAGGCTCTCTATGGCTACACCTTC; d_gene: NA; v_gene: TRBV5-6; abundance: few; j_gene: TRBJ1-2
CDR3aa: CASSGRDRGLATNEKLFF; CDR3nt: TGTGCCAGCAGCGGACGGGACAGGGGACTTGCAACTAATGAAAAACTGTTTTTT; d_gene: TRBD1; v_gene: TRBV7-9; abundance: NA; j_gene: TRBJ1-4
CDR3aa: CASSFRGNYGYTF; CDR3nt: TGTGCCAGCAGCTTCCGCGGCAACTATGGCTACACCTTC; d_gene: NA; v_gene: TRBV5-5; abundance: NA; j_gene: TRBJ1-2
CDR3aa: CASSLLASGSLNEQYF; CDR3nt: TGTGCCAGCAGTTTATTAGCTAGCGGGAGTCTCAACGAGCAGTACTTC; d_gene: TRBD2; v_gene: TRBV27; abundance: NA; j_gene: TRBJ2-7